The 2 T cell receptor beta chains reported below all come from one sample, sequenced in a study of CD8+ T cells in alopecia areata. Sequencing relied on a cDNA template that was reverse transcribed from extracted RNA. Measured with immunoSEQ multiplex PCR; TCRdb has only the in-frame clones, and not every one. This sample has 75,000 to 100,000 clones; over 40% occur once, and the top ten carry roughly 0.83%. Material: CD4+ T cells sorted from blood. These receptors were taken from a human donor with alopecia areata.

The chain employs TRBV29-1 and TRBJ2-1; no definite D call. This CDR3 region has 12 residues. Per the germline V gene, CDR1 is SQVTM and CDR2 is ANQGSEA. With 4 bases removed from V and 7 bases from J, the gap between germline ends came to 11 bases. Here the CDR3 DNA reads TGCAGCGTTGCCCTAGTGGGAAATGAGCAGTTCTTC. This translates into CSVALVGNEQFF.

CDR3: CAWRKSSYEQYF. Written as DNA, the CDR3 is TGTGCCTGGAGAAAAAGCTCCTACGAGCAGTACTTC. V and J are TRBV30 and TRBJ2-7; D ambiguous. Trimming pared 3 bases from V and 0 bases from J, leaving 6 bases between. From germline, CDR1 is GTSNPN and CDR2 SVGIG (reference sequence). CDR3 length: 12 amino acids.